The 30 T cell receptor beta chains given below trace back to one sample, sequenced in a study of glioma-infiltrating T cells (TCRdb year 2016). The instrument given in TCRdb is Illumina MiSeq. The iRepertoire nested amplicon-rescue multiplex PCR (arm-PCR) platform was used to amplify TCR alpha and beta CDR3 regions from RNA. TCRdb reprocessed the public reads (quality trimming at Q25 with fastp, clone calling with MiXCR) and kept in-frame beta chains. One record per CDR3 amino acid sequence lists the most common genes and DNA. The sample has about 140,000 distinct CDR3 sequences on record, about 39% of them singletons. Roughly 20% of the sample lies in the top ten. Sequenced material: glioma tissue, nonneoplastic brain tissue, or PBMCs (not recorded which). These receptors were collected from a human donor with low-grade glioma or glioblastoma, undergoing nonglioma brain surgery, or in good health (not recorded which).

The V and J genes are TRBV20-1 and TRBJ1-3; D ambiguous. This CDR3 is 13 amino acids long. Germline V gene lookup returns CDR1 DFQATT and CDR2 SNEGSKA (reference sequence). Deletions cut 1 base from V and 1 base from J, with 5 bases between. CDR3 in DNA: TGCAGTGCTAGAGGGCAGTCTGGAAACACCATATATTTT. The encoded protein is CSARGQSGNTIYF.

This chain's CDR3 is CASSPGISRGEQYF. In DNA form, the CDR3 reads TGTGCCAGCAGTCCAGGGATCTCGAGGGGCGAGCAGTACTTC. This chain links TRBV6-2 or TRBV6-3 with TRBJ2-7; D may correspond to TRBD1 or TRBD2 (5 bases each). With 5 bases removed from V and 6 bases from J, the gap between germline ends came to 17 bases. This CDR3 spans 14 amino acids. CDR1 and CDR2 from the germline V gene are MNHEY and SVGEGT.

The chain has TRBV20-1 and TRBJ2-3; 9 bases align to TRBD2. This CDR3 is built from 15 residues. Germline trimming cut 3 bases from V and 3 bases from J; bases unmatched to any gene: 7. Germline V CDR1 and CDR2: DFQATT, SNEGSKA (reference sequence). The CDR3 DNA reads TGCAGTGCTAGTTCCTCGCGGGAGGGAACAGATACGCAGTATTTT. It codes for CSASSSREGTDTQYF.

On this clonotype itself: A much more abundant neighbour one base away suggests this may be a read error. The chain couples TRBV6-2 or TRBV6-3 to TRBJ1-1; no firm D call. Germline values: CDR1 MNHEY, CDR2 SVGEGT. The CDR3 consists of 12 residues. The CDR3 loop is CASSFLDTEASF. The CDR3 nucleotides are TGTGCCAGCAGTTTCCTAGACACTGAAGCTTCCTTT.

This clonotype was seen a few times. The rearrangement joins TRBV28 to TRBJ1-1, with D unclear. CDR3 length: 12 amino acids. Deletions cut 5 bases from V and 8 bases from J, with 12 bases between. Germline CDR1 and CDR2: MDHEN and SYDVKM. CDR3 bases: TGTGCCAGCAGTGCATTCTCGGGGGAAGCTTTCTTT. Translated, it gives CASSAFSGEAFF. Together with reference TRBV28 and TRBJ1-1, the CDR3 gives the full variable domain: DVKVTQSSRYLVKRTGEKVFLECVQDMDHENMFWYRQDPGLGLRLIYFSYDVKMKEKGDIPEGYSVSREKKERFSLILESASTNQTSMYLCASSAFSGEAFFGQGTRLTVV.

This rearrangement joins TRBV20-1 to TRBJ2-5, with D unresolved. Between the trimmed V and J ends, which lost 6 bases and 3 bases, there was a span of 11 bases. This CDR3 is built from 12 residues. Germline V CDR1 and CDR2: DFQATT, SNEGSKA (reference sequence). The CDR3 DNA reads TGCAGTGCCACACATGAAGAAGAGACCCAGTACTTC. Protein sequence: CSATHEEETQYF.

In this sample, this clonotype turned up many times. The genes are TRBV2 and TRBJ2-7; 8 bases are a match to TRBD1. The CDR3 length is 13 residues. The V gene's germline CDR1 is SNHLY and CDR2 FYNNEI. V dropped 5 bases and J dropped 3; count of bases not matched to a gene: 3. The CDR3 sequence is CASSKDRDYEQYF. CDR3 bases: TGTGCCAGCAGTAAGGACAGGGACTACGAGCAGTACTTC. Supplemented by reference TRBV2 and TRBJ2-7, the full variable domain reads EPEVTQTPSHQVTQMGQEVILRCVPISNHLYFYWYRQILGQKVEFLVSFYNNEISEKSEIFDDQFSVERPDGSNFTLKIRSTKLEDSAMYFCASSKDRDYEQYFGPGTRLTVT.

Ten or more counts support this clonotype. V and J are TRBV6-2 or TRBV6-3 and TRBJ2-7; D is uncertain. This CDR3 is built from 13 residues. Trimming removed 5 bases at V and 3 bases at J, with 11 bases between. Looked up from germline, CDR1 is MNHEY and CDR2 is SVGEGT. CDR3: CASSPSTGYEQYF. The DNA of the CDR3 is TGTGCCAGCAGTCCCTCGACGGGCTACGAGCAGTACTTC.

For this clonotype: A read error is likely, as this CDR3 ends without the conserved phenylalanine or tryptophan. The chain couples TRBV20-1 to TRBJ1-2, with D tentatively TRBD1 (5 bases). The germline V and J ends were trimmed by 5 bases and 6 bases, with 7 bases remaining between them. The CDR3 has 10 amino acids. The germline gives CDR1 DFQATT, CDR2 SNEGSKA (reference sequence). CDR3 protein: CSAWGNGYTL. CDR3 nucleotide sequence: TGCAGTGCTTGGGGGAATGGCTACACCTTA.

This clonotype was observed a handful of times. The chain employs TRBV15 and TRBJ2-3, with a tentative D call TRBD1 (6 bases). V gave up 0 bases and J gave up 1 base, with 11 bases separating them. The CDR3 runs 16 residues. Germline V gene sequence: CDR1 LNHNV, CDR2 YYDKDF (reference sequence). The CDR3 DNA follows: TGTGCCACCAGCAGAGAGTGGTCAGGGGGCACAGATACGCAGTATTTT. Its protein product is CATSREWSGGTDTQYF. The variable domain in full, with the rest retrieved from reference TRBV15 and TRBJ2-3, is DAMVIQNPRYQVTQFGKPVTLSCSQTLNHNVMYWYQQKSSQAPKLLFHYYDKDFNNEADTPDNFQSRRPNTSFCFLDIRSPGLGDTAMYLCATSREWSGGTDTQYFGPGTRLTVL.

The chain uses TRBV7-2 and TRBJ2-5; 10 nucleotides agree with TRBD1. CDR3 length: 15 residues. Germline-derived CDR1 and CDR2 are SGHTA and FQGNSA. The V segment lost 6 bases and the J segment 4 bases; nucleotides outside the gene matches: 8. The CDR3 here is CASSLVRDRGETQYF. CDR3 sequence (DNA): TGTGCCAGCAGTCTCGTAAGGGACAGGGGAGAGACCCAGTACTTC.

In this sample, this clonotype turned up a few times. V is TRBV20-1 and J is TRBJ2-1, with D possibly being TRBD2 (5 bases). V was shortened by 3 bases and J by 6 bases, with 9 bases between the two germline ends. The CDR3 runs to 12 residues. Germline V gene sequence: CDR1 DFQATT, CDR2 SNEGSKA (reference sequence). The CDR3 coding sequence is TGCAGTGCTAGCGGGATTACCAATGAGCAGTTCTTC. Protein product: CSASGITNEQFF.

V is TRBV6-1 and J is TRBJ2-3; D may be TRBD1 or TRBD2 (5 bases each). With 7 bases removed from V and 3 bases from J, the gap between germline ends came to 14 bases. The CDR3 extends over 14 amino acids. Germline CDR1 MNHNS, CDR2 SASEGT. The CDR3 bases are TGTGCCAGCAATCGGAGAGGGGTAACAGATACGCAGTATTTT. Translated: CASNRRGVTDTQYF.

This clonotype occurred many times. This sequence joins TRBV6-1 and TRBJ1-5; D remains unclear. Per the germline V gene, CDR1 is MNHNS and CDR2 is SASEGT. V was pared by 5 bases and J by 4 bases, with 3 bases between. This CDR3 has 11 amino acids. As DNA, the CDR3 is TGTGCCAGCAGTAAAAATCAGCCCCAGCATTTT. Residues: CASSKNQPQHF.

As regards this clonotype: The junction and the germline gene differ at one end; a read error may be behind it. The chain recombines TRBV5-1 with TRBJ2-7; 7 nucleotides agree with TRBD2. Per germline, CDR1 SGHRS and CDR2 YFSETQ. This CDR3 spans 14 amino acids. The CDR3 is CASSLEREAYEQYF. Here the CDR3 DNA reads TGCGCCAGCAGCTTGGAACGGGAGGCCTACGAGCAGTACTTT.

The chain uses TRBV7-2 and TRBJ1-5; no clear D. Looked up from germline, CDR1 is SGHTA and CDR2 is FQGNSA. This CDR3 comprises 15 residues. Trimming took 5 bases from V and 3 from J, leaving 14 bases between them. The CDR3 sequence is CASSPLREPNQPQHF. CDR3 in DNA: TGTGCCAGCAGCCCCCTGAGGGAGCCCAATCAGCCCCAGCATTTT.

J is TRBJ1-5 and V is TRBV12-3 or TRBV12-4; TRBD1 is a possible D gene (5 bases). The V gene lost 4 bases and the J gene lost 4 bases, with 8 bases spanning the gap. The CDR3 consists of 13 residues. CDR3 loop: CASSSGLNQPQHF. The CDR3 DNA reads as TGTGCCAGCAGTTCAGGGTTAAATCAGCCCCAGCATTTT.

This clonotype was detected a few times. V usage is TRBV30 and J usage is TRBJ1-1; D is undetermined. This CDR3 comprises 13 residues. From germline, CDR1 is GTSNPN and CDR2 SVGIG (reference sequence). V shed 2 bases and J shed 0 bases, with 7 bases lying between them. CDR3 sequence: CAWSPGMNTEAFF. CDR3 sequence (DNA): TGTGCCTGGAGTCCGGGGATGAACACTGAAGCTTTCTTT.

J is TRBJ2-5 and V is TRBV7-2; TRBD1 matches at 7 bases. Germline loops: CDR1 SGHTA, CDR2 FQGNSA. J gave up 5 bases and V 7 bases, and 10 bases lay outside the gene matches. This CDR3 region has 14 residues. The CDR3 DNA reads as TGTGCCAGCACAACCAGGGGGACGCAGGAGACCCAGTACTTC. Its translation: CASTTRGTQETQYF.

This clonotype was detected once. The V gene is TRBV7-2, the J gene TRBJ2-3; D is undetermined. The CDR3 consists of 13 residues. The V gene's germline CDR1 is SGHTA and CDR2 FQGNSA. V lost 1 base and J 5 bases, leaving 7 bases between the germline ends. The CDR3 protein is CASSLGSEDTQYF. Written as DNA, the CDR3 is TGTGCCAGCAGCTTAGGGTCAGAAGATACGCAGTATTTT. Complete variable domain (other parts from reference TRBV7-2 and TRBJ2-3): GAGVSQSPSNKVTEKGKDVELRCDPISGHTALYWYRQSLGQGLEFLIYFQGNSAPDKSGLPSDRFSAERTGGSVSTLTIQRTQQEDSAVYLCASSLGSEDTQYFGPGTRLTVL.

The chain recombines TRBV7-9 with TRBJ2-5, with TRBD1 identical over 10 bases. V shed 5 bases, J shed 5 bases, and the junction held 8 bases outside the gene matches. The CDR3 extends over 15 amino acids. Germline V lookup: CDR1 SEHNR, CDR2 FQNEAQ (reference sequence). CDR3 protein: CASSIGTGDVETQYF. CDR3 DNA: TGTGCCAGCAGCATCGGGACAGGGGATGTGGAGACCCAGTACTTC.

The rearrangement uses TRBV7-2 and TRBJ2-3, with 10 bases fitting TRBD2. The CDR3 covers 13 residues. With V trimmed by 5 bases and J by 7 bases, 3 bases remained unmatched. Per the germline V gene, CDR1 is SGHTA and CDR2 is FQGNSA. The CDR3 is CASSTGLANTQYF. The CDR3 nucleotides are TGTGCCAGCAGCACGGGACTAGCGAATACGCAGTATTTT.

Of note for this clonotype: A much larger clone differs from this one at a single base, so this may be a read error. This sequence joins TRBV6-2 or TRBV6-3 and TRBJ2-7; D uncertain. The length of the CDR3 is 13 residues. CDR1 and CDR2 (germline): MNHEY, SVGEGT. The CDR3 is CASRRRDFYERYF. CDR3 sequence (DNA): TGTGCCAGCAGAAGGAGAGACTTCTACGAGCGGTACTTC.

This clonotype was seen at least ten times. The CDR3 DNA reads as TGTGCCAGCACAGAGGGCAATGAGCAGTTCTTC. It translates to CASTEGNEQFF. The rearrangement uses TRBV27 and TRBJ2-1; D may be TRBD2 (5 bases). The ends were cut back, 7 bases at V and 6 bases at J, with 7 bases in the middle. Germline V gene data show CDR1 as MNHEY and CDR2 as SMNVEV (reference sequence). CDR3 size: 11 residues.

V is TRBV27 and J is TRBJ2-1, with 11 bases fitting TRBD1. The CDR3 loop spans 15 amino acids. CDR1 is MNHEY, CDR2 SMNVEV, per germline (reference sequence). Trimming removed 8 bases from V and 3 bases from J; junction bases left unmatched: 6. CDR3 region: CASRTGTGGYNEQFF. The DNA of the CDR3 is TGTGCCAGCCGGACCGGGACAGGGGGCTACAATGAGCAGTTCTTC.

The chain has TRBV20-1 and TRBJ1-6; a weak D match, TRBD1 (5 bases). Trimming pared 3 bases from V and 7 bases from J, leaving 10 bases between. Germline V gives CDR1 DFQATT, CDR2 SNEGSKA (reference sequence). This CDR3 contains 13 residues. The CDR3 DNA is TGCAGTGCTAGGGGGGGTGGGAATTCACCCCTCCACTTT. This sequence encodes CSARGGGNSPLHF.

In its sample, this clonotype was seen a few times. The chain uses TRBV10-3 and TRBJ2-3; D gene uncertain. CDR1 and CDR2 (germline): ENHRY, SYGVKD. The CDR3 totals 11 residues. V was trimmed by 6 bases and J by 2 bases, leaving 3 bases between them. For the CDR3, the DNA is TGTGCCATCAGATTCACAGATACGCAGTATTTT. It encodes CAIRFTDTQYF.

This clonotype was detected only a few times. The CDR3 bases are TGTGCCAGCAGTTCACCCACCGGGAGCCTTCAAGAGACCCAGTACTTC. Translating gives CASSSPTGSLQETQYF. The chain joins TRBV28 to TRBJ2-5; D possibly corresponds to TRBD2 (6 bases). Trimming pared 4 bases from V and 2 bases from J, leaving 17 bases between. The CDR3 loop spans 16 amino acids. In germline, CDR1 is MDHEN, CDR2 SYDVKM.

Regarding this clonotype: One end of the junction fails to match germline, which may point to a read error. The V gene is TRBV5-4, the J gene TRBJ1-6, with no clear D. There are 16 residues in the CDR3. Germline V gene data show CDR1 as SGHNT and CDR2 as YYREEE (reference sequence). The CDR3 sequence: CARSFTANSYNSPLHF. CDR3 nucleotides: TGTGCCCGCAGCTTTACAGCGAACTCCTATAATTCACCCCTCCACTTT. Drawing the rest from reference TRBV5-4 and TRBJ1-6, the complete variable domain is ETGVTQSPTHLIKTRGQQVTLRCSSQSGHNTVSWYQQALGQGPQFIFQYYREEENGRGNFPPRFSGLQFPNYSSELNVNALELDDSALYLCARSFTANSYNSPLHFGNGTRLTVT.

In this sample, this clonotype turned up a few times. This chain links TRBV4-1 with TRBJ2-7; D call uncertain. CDR3 size: 15 residues. Germline V gene lookup returns CDR1 MGHRA and CDR2 YSYEKL. The V gene lost 0 bases and the J gene lost 0 bases, with 9 bases spanning the gap. The CDR3 nucleotides read TGCGCCAGCAGCCAAGAGTCGGCCAGCTCCTACGAGCAGTACTTC. As protein: CASSQESASSYEQYF.